This T cell receptor beta chain was captured in a study of T cell responses to AZD1222 COVID-19 vaccine. General study results and limits: Only after the peak T cell response were repertoires sampled. Most donors were white British, females outnumbered males, and clonal diversity was possibly underestimated.

As concerns this clone: Its antigen remains unidentified.

Sequenced by immunoSEQ multiplex PCR; TCRdb stores in-frame clones only, minus some. Found here are about 110,000 clones, around 82% of them singletons; the top ten hold about 9%. Germline V gene data show CDR1 as SEHNR and CDR2 as FQNEAQ (reference sequence). This CDR3 spans 16 amino acids. The V segment lost 0 bases and the J segment 2 bases; nucleotides outside the gene matches: 4. The chain employs TRBV7-9 and TRBJ1-2, with TRBD1 matching 9 bases. The sequencing here drew on peripheral blood, taken on day 0 of AZD1222 vaccination. This TCR was sampled from an adult in good health. For the CDR3, the DNA is TGTGCCAGCAGCTTAGCACCCGGGACAGGGAACTATGGCTACACCTTC. This sequence encodes CASSLAPGTGNYGYTF.